Shown below are 9 T cell receptor beta chains from a single sample sequenced in a study of beta chain features in type 1 diabetes. Whole-study findings and limits: Type 1 diabetes patients showed a moderate but significant shortening of TCRB CDR3s in all four CD4+ subsets.

Expressed TCRB transcripts were sequenced, since all the RNA that had been isolated was reverse transcribed. The data were produced by immunoSEQ multiplex PCR, yet TCRdb's version contains in-frame clones alone and is incomplete. This sample carries around 180,000 clones, about 8% of them seen once, and the ten largest clones take about 1%. These TCRs' antigens remain unknown. Sequencing was carried out using central memory CD4+ T cells from blood. The source is a woman in her forties with type 1 diabetes.

V is TRBV4-3 and J is TRBJ1-1; 9 bases map to TRBD1. V lost 4 bases, J lost 10 bases, and 7 bases stayed unmatched. From germline, CDR1 is LGHNA and CDR2 YSLEER. This CDR3 region has 13 residues. CDR3: CASSPGQGKGAFF. For the CDR3, the DNA is TGCGCCAGCAGCCCCGGACAGGGGAAGGGAGCTTTCTTT.

The gene calls are TRBV7-2 and TRBJ2-3, with D possibly being TRBD2 (8 bases). The V gene's germline CDR1 is SGHTA and CDR2 FQGNSA. The CDR3 contains 18 residues. Deletions cut 5 bases from V and 0 bases from J, with 21 bases between. The CDR3 loop reads CASSLEGALAASTDTQYF. The CDR3 DNA reads TGTGCCAGCAGCCTAGAGGGGGCACTAGCGGCTAGCACAGATACGCAGTATTTT.

This clone was counted between two and nine times. The chain combines TRBV6-5 with TRBJ1-1; D gene ambiguous. The germline V gene encodes CDR1 MNHEY and CDR2 SVGAGI. The CDR3 is 12 residues long. The V end lost 6 bases, the J end lost 8 bases, and 13 bases lay between the germline ends. CDR3 nucleotides: TGTGCCAGCAGCACCTCGTTGAGGGAAGCTTTCTTT. Its translation: CASSTSLREAFF.

This clone was seen only a few times. The chain joins TRBV7-8 to TRBJ1-5, with a weak D call TRBD1 (6 bases). Trimming stripped 5 bases from V and 3 bases from J, with 14 bases between. The CDR3 totals 15 residues. Germline V gene lookup returns CDR1 SGHVS and CDR2 FQNEAQ. The CDR3 nucleotides are TGTGCCAGCAGCCCACTACAGGGAATCAATCAGCCCCAGCATTTT. Translated: CASSPLQGINQPQHF.

CDR3 sequence: CASSEGTGLNEKLFF. The CDR3, as DNA: TGTGCCAGCAGCGAGGGGACAGGACTAAATGAAAAACTGTTTTTT. The V and J genes are TRBV9 and TRBJ1-4; TRBD1 matches 8 bases. The trim removed 3 bases at V and 5 bases at J, leaving 6 bases unmatched. CDR3 length equals 15 residues. Germline lookup yields CDR1 SGDLS and CDR2 YYNGEE.

This sequence joins TRBV7-2 and TRBJ2-5; 7 bases match TRBD2. V lost 5 bases to trimming and J lost 0 bases; unmatched junction nucleotides: 6. This CDR3 comprises 15 residues. Germline lookup yields CDR1 SGHTA and CDR2 FQGNSA. CDR3 loop: CASSPSGTYQETQYF. CDR3 coding DNA: TGTGCCAGCAGCCCGAGCGGGACTTACCAAGAGACCCAGTACTTC.

At least ten counts were recorded for this clone. The chain employs TRBV5-6 and TRBJ2-1; tentatively, D is TRBD1 (5 bases). Trimming took off 4 bases at V and 7 bases at J, with 9 bases between the two ends. CDR3 length: 12 amino acids. Germline CDR1 reads SGHDT; CDR2 reads YYEEEE. The CDR3 loop is CASSDRQNEQFF. The CDR3, as DNA: TGTGCCAGCAGCGACCGACAGAATGAGCAGTTCTTC.

This clone was detected a few times. CDR3 nucleotides: TGTGCCAGCACAGGGTATCGAACTGAAGCTTTCTTT. Translated, it gives CASTGYRTEAFF. The V call is TRBV2, the J call TRBJ1-1; TRBD1 is a possible D gene (5 bases). CDR1 and CDR2 (germline): SNHLY, FYNNEI. This CDR3 has 12 residues. V lost 7 bases and J lost 5, with 11 bases in between.

This chain links TRBV27 with TRBJ2-1; D is unresolved. The length of the CDR3 is 13 residues. CDR1 is MNHEY, CDR2 SMNVEV, per germline (reference sequence). Trimming pared 2 bases from V and 8 bases from J, leaving 10 bases between. Here the CDR3 DNA reads TGTGCCAGCAGTTTAAGATTCCGGGATGAGCAGTTCTTC. Residues: CASSLRFRDEQFF.